Listed here are 5 T cell receptor beta chains from one sample, sequenced in a study of low-dose radiotherapy and immunotherapy resistance in tumors. With TRAV- and TRBV-specific primers, first-strand cDNA was made, covering the alpha and beta chains. PCR amplification of the TCRs was performed with Phusion for 20 PCR cycles, and it relied on a constant-region primer together with a V-primer adapter. Each CDR3 protein is one row after TCRdb ran MiXCR on the reads. The table shows some 10,000 distinct CDR3 sequences, with almost 70% occurring only once. These receptors all stem from a human donor with advanced metastatic prostate, ovarian, gallbladder or colorectal cancer (not recorded which). This table probably holds off-target reads from a library built for another chain.

This clonotype was recorded a few times. The chain recombines TRBV18 with TRBJ1-2; 10 bases agree with TRBD1. CDR1 is KGHSH, CDR2 LQKENI, per germline. This CDR3 contains 14 residues. Trimming took 4 bases from V and 6 from J; bases not matched to a gene: 5. CDR3 residues: CASSLGTGEDGYTF. The CDR3 DNA reads as TGTGCCAGCTCACTGGGGACAGGGGAAGATGGCTACACCTTC.

The V and J genes are TRBV5-1 and TRBJ1-1, with D possibly matching TRBD1 (5 bases). Trimming stripped 0 bases from V and 8 bases from J, with 14 bases between. Looked up from germline, CDR1 is SGHRS and CDR2 is YFSETQ. The CDR3 is 14 residues long. The DNA for the CDR3 is TGCGCCAGCAGCTTGGGTTCCGGGACGTTCGAAGCTTTCTTT. It specifies CASSLGSGTFEAFF.

This clonotype was observed a handful of times. The V call is TRBV2, the J call TRBJ2-5; D may be TRBD2 (6 bases). V was cut by 6 bases and J by 5 bases, with 19 bases left in between. Germline CDR1 SNHLY, CDR2 FYNNEI. This CDR3 region has 15 residues. For the CDR3, the DNA is TGTGCCAGCAGGAGGGACTCGACCCAGGTCGAGACCCAGTACTTC. Translating gives CASRRDSTQVETQYF.

The chain is built from TRBV5-1 and TRBJ2-7, with 11 bases lining up with TRBD1. The CDR3 extends over 15 amino acids. The V gene's germline CDR1 is SGHRS and CDR2 YFSETQ. V trimming: 2 bases; J trimming: 0 bases; junction bases outside the gene matches: 1. The CDR3 is CASSFGTGGSYEQYF. The CDR3 DNA follows: TGCGCCAGCAGCTTTGGGACAGGGGGCTCCTACGAGCAGTACTTC.

The chain employs TRBV13 and TRBJ1-1; 8 bases agree with TRBD1. This CDR3 region has 14 residues. Per germline, CDR1 PRHDT and CDR2 FYEKMQ (reference sequence). V lost 5 bases and J lost 1; bases outside the gene matches: 3. CDR3 DNA sequence: TGTGCCAGCAGCGGACAGGGCCGGAACACTGAAGCTTTCTTT. Its translation: CASSGQGRNTEAFF.